The rows below give T cell receptor beta chains drawn from one sample of a study of Tregs in tolerant kidney transplant recipients. This table comes from immunoSEQ multiplex PCR, and its TCRdb copy is limited to in-frame clones, with some not included. The sample has tens of thousands of clones; around 87% are singletons. The sequences come from CD4+ T cells from blood (PBMCs), collected 6 months after the transplant. Receptors were obtained from a human patient who received a combined kidney and bone marrow transplant. The graft donor may have contributed some T cells. Each CDR3 is given with its conserved first and last residue. A D gene is named only where the DNA matches it firmly. The size field is filled for only some rows; it gives once, few, many or a size class.

CDR3aa	CDR3nt	d_gene	v_gene	j_gene	abundance
CASSSRRGGHNEQFF	TGTGCCAGCAGCTCAAGGAGGGGGGGACACAATGAGCAGTTCTTC	.	TRBV11-3	TRBJ2-1	.
CASSYSGDRVYEQYF	TGTGCCAGCAGCTACTCCGGGGACAGGGTCTACGAGCAGTACTTC	TRBD1	TRBV5-4	TRBJ2-7	.
CASSLAGSWGGGSEQYF	TGTGCCAGCAGCTTAGCCGGGAGTTGGGGCGGGGGTTCCGAGCAGTACTTC	TRBD2	TRBV7-2	TRBJ2-7	.
CASSLSPGTNYGYTF	TGTGCCAGCAGCTTATCCCCGGGGACAAACTATGGCTACACCTTC	.	TRBV13	TRBJ1-2	.
CASITGDTQYF	TGTGCCAGCATCACGGGAGATACGCAGTATTTT	.	TRBV28	TRBJ2-3	.
CATRPQGVPYEQYF	TGTGCCACCAGGCCGCAGGGGGTCCCCTACGAGCAGTACTTC	TRBD1	TRBV15	TRBJ2-7	.
CASCAAAGVNEKLFF	TGTGCCAGCTGTGCAGCGGCAGGGGTTAATGAAAAACTGTTTTTT	.	TRBV25-1	TRBJ1-4	.
CASRTGYNTGELFF	TGTGCCAGCAGGACAGGGTATAACACCGGGGAGCTGTTTTTT	TRBD1	TRBV9	TRBJ2-2	.
CAINMTATTYNEQFF	TGTGCCATCAACATGACAGCCACCACCTACAATGAGCAGTTCTTC	.	TRBV10-3	TRBJ2-1	once
CASSNHNSFYGYTF	TGTGCCAGCAGCAACCATAACTCATTCTATGGCTACACCTTC	.	TRBV4-2	TRBJ1-2	.
CASSSGVNTEAFF	TGTGCCAGCTCCTCCGGGGTGAACACTGAAGCTTTCTTT	.	TRBV18	TRBJ1-1	.
CASSTGQVNTGELFF	TGTGCCAGCAGCACGGGACAGGTTAACACCGGGGAGCTGTTTTTT	TRBD1	TRBV7-3	TRBJ2-2	.
CASSASPYGYTF	TGTGCCAGCAGTGCCTCCCCTTATGGCTACACCTTC	.	TRBV6-1	TRBJ1-2	.
CAWSGVIVWEQFF	TGTGCCTGGAGTGGCGTAATAGTCTGGGAGCAGTTCTTC	.	TRBV30	TRBJ2-1	.
CAWSGSGVYEQYF	TGTGCCTGGAGTGGAAGCGGCGTCTACGAGCAGTACTTC	.	TRBV30	TRBJ2-7	.
CVSSEQSDQPQHF	TGTGTCAGCAGTGAACAGTCAGATCAGCCCCAGCATTTT	.	TRBV6-1	TRBJ1-5	.
CASTALGSGSSHYEQYF	TGCGCCAGCACTGCTTTGGGGAGCGGGAGTTCACACTACGAGCAGTACTTC	TRBD2	TRBV5-1	TRBJ2-7	.
CASSLEAGPSTEAFF	TGTGCCAGCAGCTTAGAAGCAGGTCCCTCCACTGAAGCTTTCTTT	.	TRBV7-9	TRBJ1-1	.
CASSLAGVSYNEQFF	TGTGCCAGCAGCTTAGCGGGGGTCTCCTACAATGAGCAGTTCTTC	TRBD2	TRBV7-3	TRBJ2-1	.
CASFRRPGNTEAFF	TGTGCCAGCTTCCGCCGTCCAGGAAACACTGAAGCTTTCTTT	.	TRBV2	TRBJ1-1	.
CASSRQAWDTEAFF	TGTGCCAGCAGTAGACAGGCCTGGGACACTGAAGCTTTCTTT	.	TRBV6-6	TRBJ1-1	.
CASSLAGAGEQFF	TGTGCCAGCAGCTTAGCGGGGGCAGGCGAGCAGTTCTTC	.	TRBV7-9	TRBJ2-1	.
CASSLDRVRTDTQYF	TGCGCCAGCAGCCTGGACAGGGTGCGAACAGATACGCAGTATTTT	TRBD1	TRBV5-1	TRBJ2-3	.
CASSQDLPGQGAYLGQYF	TGTGCCAGCAGCCAAGATCTTCCCGGACAGGGGGCCTACTTAGGGCAGTACTTC	TRBD1	TRBV4-2	TRBJ2-7	.
CASSVGSGRMAFF	TGTGCCAGCTCAGTAGGGTCAGGGCGTATGGCTTTCTTT	.	TRBV18	TRBJ1-1	.
CASSLVGEETQYF	TGCGCCAGCAGCTTGGTAGGGGAAGAGACCCAGTACTTC	.	TRBV5-1	TRBJ2-5	.
CASSLSGFYGYTF	TGTGCCAGCAGCCTCTCAGGATTCTATGGCTACACCTTC	.	TRBV5-5	TRBJ1-2	.
CASSLASGTGYQPQHF	TGTGCCAGCAGCTTAGCCTCCGGGACAGGGTATCAGCCCCAGCATTTT	TRBD1	TRBV7-8	TRBJ1-5	.
CAWSLGHGYEQYF	TGTGCCTGGAGTCTTGGGCACGGCTACGAGCAGTACTTC	.	TRBV30	TRBJ2-7	once
CASSYGPDTGELFF	TGTGCCAGCAGTTATGGGCCCGACACCGGGGAGCTGTTTTTT	.	TRBV28	TRBJ2-2	.
CASSPGGTQETQYF	TGTGCCAGCTCACCAGGAGGGACCCAAGAGACCCAGTACTTC	.	TRBV18	TRBJ2-5	.
CASSDREGSYNEQFF	TGCGCCAGCTCGGACAGGGAGGGCTCCTACAATGAGCAGTTCTTC	.	TRBV4-3	TRBJ2-1	.
CASSERQGMNGYTF	TGTGCCAGCAGCGAGCGACAGGGAATGAATGGCTACACCTTC	TRBD1	TRBV11-2	TRBJ1-2	.
CASSMRGTGELFF	TGTGCCAGTAGTATGCGGGGCACCGGGGAGCTGTTTTTT	.	TRBV19	TRBJ2-2	.
CASGLRAGVLDEQFF	TGTGCCAGCGGCTTAAGGGCAGGGGTTCTCGATGAGCAGTTCTTC	.	TRBV7-3	TRBJ2-1	.
CASSFNPRQGGNQPQHF	TGTGCCAGCAGCTTCAATCCCCGACAGGGTGGCAATCAGCCCCAGCATTTT	TRBD1	TRBV7-2	TRBJ1-5	once
CASSATGVFGYTF	TGTGCCAGCAGTGCTACAGGGGTATTTGGCTACACCTTC	TRBD1	TRBV25-1	TRBJ1-2	.
CASSFGPGSGNTIYF	.	.	TRBV7-2	TRBJ1-3	.
CASSITSGGIYNEQFF	TGTGCCAGTAGTATCACTAGCGGGGGGATCTACAATGAGCAGTTCTTC	TRBD2	TRBV19	TRBJ2-1	few
CASSFVRTGRPYNEQFF	TGTGCCAGCAGTTTTGTTCGAACGGGGAGACCCTACAATGAGCAGTTCTTC	.	TRBV28	TRBJ2-1	.
CASSLQGYANEKLFF	TGTGCCAGCAGCTTACAGGGGTACGCTAATGAAAAACTGTTTTTT	.	TRBV11-3	TRBJ1-4	.
CASNDFLNGYTF	TGTGCCAGCAACGACTTTCTTAATGGCTACACCTTC	.	TRBV7-9	TRBJ1-2	.
CASSSTAIYGYTF	TGTGCCAGCAGCTCTACAGCAATCTATGGCTACACCTTC	.	TRBV7-9	TRBJ1-2	.
CASSYKASGASYEQYF	TGTGCCAGCAGTTACAAGGCCTCAGGGGCCTCCTACGAGCAGTACTTC	.	TRBV6-6	TRBJ2-7	once
CAISEGQGNGHTF	TGTGCCATCAGTGAAGGACAGGGGAATGGCCACACCTTC	TRBD1	TRBV10-3	TRBJ1-2	.
CASSTDRSSGNTIYF	TGTGCCAGCAGTACGGACAGGAGCTCTGGAAACACCATATATTTT	TRBD1	TRBV5-5	TRBJ1-3	.
CASSLAGGYNEQFF	TGTGCCAGCAGCTTAGCGGGAGGGTACAATGAGCAGTTCTTC	TRBD2	TRBV7-3	TRBJ2-1	.
CASSQLDSNQPQHF	TGTGCCAGTAGTCAATTGGACAGTAATCAGCCCCAGCATTTT	.	TRBV19	TRBJ1-5	.
CASSTRDFPYNEQFF	TGTGCCAGCAGCACCCGGGACTTTCCCTACAATGAGCAGTTCTTC	.	TRBV9	TRBJ2-1	.
CASSLSHAGELFF	TGTGCCAGCAGCTTATCACACGCCGGGGAGCTGTTTTTT	.	TRBV7-2	TRBJ2-2	.
CASKGDSGSYGYTF	TGTGCCAGCAAAGGGGACTCCGGGAGCTATGGCTACACCTTC	.	TRBV2	TRBJ1-2	few
CSAHRGLSGYTF	TGCAGCGCCCACAGGGGGCTTAGTGGCTACACCTTC	TRBD1	TRBV29-1	TRBJ1-2	.
CASSQVRLGEQYF	TGTGCCAGCAGCCAAGTCCGGCTCGGGGAGCAGTACTTC	.	TRBV14	TRBJ2-7	.
CSVEKRGTDTQYF	TGCAGCGTTGAGAAGCGGGGCACAGATACGCAGTATTTT	.	TRBV29-1	TRBJ2-3	.
CASSFPTSSSGETQYF	TGTGCCAGCAGCTTTCCTACTAGCTCCTCGGGCGAGACCCAGTACTTC	.	TRBV5-4	TRBJ2-5	.
CASSPREGRWDSPLHF	TGTGCCAGCAGCCCTCGTGAGGGCAGGTGGGATTCACCCCTCCACTTT	.	TRBV9	TRBJ1-6	.
CASSLWGGSQETQYF	TGCGCCAGCAGCTTGTGGGGAGGGTCCCAAGAGACCCAGTACTTC	TRBD2	TRBV5-1	TRBJ2-5	once
CASSPSWGPQETQYF	TGTGCCAGCAGTCCTAGTTGGGGGCCACAAGAGACCCAGTACTTC	.	TRBV6-1	TRBJ2-5	.
CASSPSEVRLGFF	TGTGCCAGCAGCCCCTCGGAGGTGCGGTTGGGTTTCTTC	.	TRBV7-2	TRBJ2-1	.